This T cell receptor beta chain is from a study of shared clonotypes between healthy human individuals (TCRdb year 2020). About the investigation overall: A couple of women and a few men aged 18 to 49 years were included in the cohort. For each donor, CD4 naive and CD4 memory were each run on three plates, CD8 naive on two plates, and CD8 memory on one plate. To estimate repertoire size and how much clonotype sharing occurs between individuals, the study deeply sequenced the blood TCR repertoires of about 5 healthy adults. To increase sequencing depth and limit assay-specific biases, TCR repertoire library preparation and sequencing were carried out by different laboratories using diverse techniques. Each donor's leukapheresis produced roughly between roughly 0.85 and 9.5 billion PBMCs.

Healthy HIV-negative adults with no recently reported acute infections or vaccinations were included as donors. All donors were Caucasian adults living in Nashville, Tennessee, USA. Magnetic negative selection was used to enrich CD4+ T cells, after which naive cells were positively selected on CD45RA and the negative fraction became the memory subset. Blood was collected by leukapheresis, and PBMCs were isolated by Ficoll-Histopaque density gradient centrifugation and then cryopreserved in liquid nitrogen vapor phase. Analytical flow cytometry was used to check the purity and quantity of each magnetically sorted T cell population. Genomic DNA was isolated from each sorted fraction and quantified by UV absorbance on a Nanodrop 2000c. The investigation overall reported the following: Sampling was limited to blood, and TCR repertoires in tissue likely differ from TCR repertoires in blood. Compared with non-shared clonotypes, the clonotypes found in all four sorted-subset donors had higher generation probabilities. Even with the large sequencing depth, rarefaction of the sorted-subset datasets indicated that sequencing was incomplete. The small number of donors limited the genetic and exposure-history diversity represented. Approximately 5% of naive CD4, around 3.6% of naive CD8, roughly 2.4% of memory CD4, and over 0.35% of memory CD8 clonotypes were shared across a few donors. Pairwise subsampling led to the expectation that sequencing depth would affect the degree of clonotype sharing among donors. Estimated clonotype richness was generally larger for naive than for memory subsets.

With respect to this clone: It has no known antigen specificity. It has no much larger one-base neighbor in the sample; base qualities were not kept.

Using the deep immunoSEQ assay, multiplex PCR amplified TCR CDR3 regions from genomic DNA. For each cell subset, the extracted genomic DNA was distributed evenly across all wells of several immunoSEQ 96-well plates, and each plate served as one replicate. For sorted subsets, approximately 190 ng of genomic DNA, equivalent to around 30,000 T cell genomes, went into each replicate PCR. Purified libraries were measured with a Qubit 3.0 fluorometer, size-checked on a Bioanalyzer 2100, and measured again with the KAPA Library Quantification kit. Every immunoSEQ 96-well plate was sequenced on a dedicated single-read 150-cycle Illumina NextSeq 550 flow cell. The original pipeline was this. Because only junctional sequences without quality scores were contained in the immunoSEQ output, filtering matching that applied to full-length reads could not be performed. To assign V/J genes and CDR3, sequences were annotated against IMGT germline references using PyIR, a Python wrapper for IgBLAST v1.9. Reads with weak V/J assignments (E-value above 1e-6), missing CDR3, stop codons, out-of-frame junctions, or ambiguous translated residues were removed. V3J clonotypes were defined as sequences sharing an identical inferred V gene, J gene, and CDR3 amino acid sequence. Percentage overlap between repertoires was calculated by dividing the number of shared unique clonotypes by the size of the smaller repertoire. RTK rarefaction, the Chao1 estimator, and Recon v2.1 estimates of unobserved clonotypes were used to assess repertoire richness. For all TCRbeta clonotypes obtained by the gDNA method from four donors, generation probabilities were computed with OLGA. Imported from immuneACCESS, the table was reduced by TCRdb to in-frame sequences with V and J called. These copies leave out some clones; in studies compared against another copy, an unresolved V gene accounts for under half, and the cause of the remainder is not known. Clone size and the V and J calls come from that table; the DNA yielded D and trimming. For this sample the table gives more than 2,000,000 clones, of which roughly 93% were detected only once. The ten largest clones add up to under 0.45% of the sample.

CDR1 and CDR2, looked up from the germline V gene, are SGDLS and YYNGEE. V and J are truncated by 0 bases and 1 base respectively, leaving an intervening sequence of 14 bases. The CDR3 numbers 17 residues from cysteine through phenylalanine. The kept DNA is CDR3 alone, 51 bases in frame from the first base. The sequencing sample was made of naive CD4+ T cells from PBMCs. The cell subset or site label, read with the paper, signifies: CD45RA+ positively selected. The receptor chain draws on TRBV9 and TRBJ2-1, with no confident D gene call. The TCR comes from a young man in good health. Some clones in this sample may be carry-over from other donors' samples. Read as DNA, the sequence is TGTGCCAGCAGCGTAGATCCGCTTCGAAGGTCCTACAATGAGCAGTTCTTC. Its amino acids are CASSVDPLRRSYNEQFF. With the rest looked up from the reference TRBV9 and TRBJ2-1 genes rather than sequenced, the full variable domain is DSGVTQTPKHLITATGQRVTLRCSPRSGDLSVYWYQQSLDQGLQFLIQYYNGEERAKGNILERFSAQQFPDLHSELNLSSLELGDSALYFCASSVDPLRRSYNEQFFGPGTRLTVL.